Shown below are 11 T cell receptor beta chains from a single sample sequenced in a study of blood T cell repertoires in COVID-19. Produced via immunoSEQ multiplex PCR; TCRdb's table is partial and in-frame only. The sample includes some 200,000 clones, 85% to 90% seen only once; the top ten take approximately 3.3%. Source material: peripheral blood. Receptor source: a man younger than 35 with active or convalescent COVID-19.

The chain is built from TRBV18 and TRBJ1-1; TRBD1 might be the D (5 bases). Trimming cost V 2 bases and J 4 bases, with 17 bases left between them. Per germline, CDR1 KGHSH and CDR2 LQKENI. The CDR3 covers 16 residues. The CDR3 DNA reads TGTGCCAGCTCACCATCGCCCGGGGGAGAAGGCACTGAAGCTTTCTTT. Amino acids: CASSPSPGGEGTEAFF.

The chain links TRBV14 to TRBJ2-4, with 8 bases that match TRBD1. This CDR3 contains 16 residues. V dropped 5 bases and J dropped 3; count of bases not matched to a gene: 9. Germline CDR1 reads SGHDN; CDR2 reads FVKESK. The CDR3, as DNA: TGTGCCAGCAGCTCATTGACAGGGGACTTCAAAAACATTCAGTACTTC. Protein sequence: CASSSLTGDFKNIQYF.

The chain employs TRBV7-2 and TRBJ1-2; D remains ambiguous. The CDR3 runs 15 residues. Germline CDR1 reads SGHTA; CDR2 reads FQGNSA. V shed 2 bases and J shed 4 bases, with 14 bases lying between them. The CDR3 loop reads CASSLNLVGGYGYTF. The CDR3 coding sequence is TGTGCCAGCAGCTTAAACCTTGTAGGAGGCTATGGCTACACCTTC.

The chain is built from TRBV19 and TRBJ1-3; 8 bases agree with TRBD1. The CDR3 is made up of 16 amino acids. Trimming cost V 4 bases and J 1 base; bases outside gene matches: 6. Germline-derived CDR1 and CDR2 are LNHDA and SQIVND (reference sequence). The CDR3 loop reads CASSRGQAASGNTIYF. The CDR3 nucleotides are TGTGCCAGTAGTAGGGGACAGGCCGCTTCTGGAAACACCATATATTTT.

This chain links TRBV4-3 with TRBJ2-7; TRBD2 matches 7 bases. The germline gives CDR1 LGHNA, CDR2 YSLEER. CDR3 length: 16 amino acids. V shed 1 base and J 3 bases; nucleotides not matched to a gene: 9. In nucleotides, the CDR3 is TGCGCCAGCAGCCAAGGAGTTGTGGGAGGGGACTACGAGCAGTACTTC. Its translation is CASSQGVVGGDYEQYF.

This clone has more than one count but fewer than ten. This chain uses TRBV6-5 with TRBJ2-2, with D possibly being TRBD2 (6 bases). The CDR3 extends over 14 amino acids. Trimming took off 7 bases at V and 5 bases at J, with 14 bases between the two ends. Germline values: CDR1 MNHEY, CDR2 SVGAGI. The CDR3 is CASNTGELTGELFF. In DNA, the CDR3 is TGTGCCAGCAATACGGGAGAACTGACCGGGGAGCTGTTTTTT.

This clone was observed a single time. V gene TRBV7-2 combines with J gene TRBJ1-1; maybe TRBD1 (6 bases). The CDR3 covers 13 residues. V was clipped by 5 bases and J by 4 bases, with 11 bases between them. From germline, CDR1 is SGHTA and CDR2 FQGNSA. CDR3 DNA sequence: TGTGCCAGCAGCCGTGGACAGCGCACTGAAGCTTTCTTT. Its protein is CASSRGQRTEAFF.

This sequence joins TRBV7-9 and TRBJ2-7, with 7 nucleotides matching TRBD1. CDR1 is SEHNR, CDR2 FQNEAQ, per germline (reference sequence). The CDR3 length is 13 residues. The DNA for the CDR3 is TGTGCCAGCAGCTCACAGGGGTCCTGGGCCCCGGACGTC. This gives the protein CASSSQGSWAPDV.

In its sample, this clone was seen a few times. The chain is built from TRBV5-6 and TRBJ2-7; maybe TRBD1 (5 bases). The CDR3 is made up of 13 amino acids. The V gene's germline CDR1 is SGHDT and CDR2 YYEEEE. Trimming removed 1 base at V and 3 bases at J, with 8 bases between. CDR3 bases: TGTGCCAGCAGCTTGTGGGGCATCTACGAGCAGTACGTC. Its translation: CASSLWGIYEQYV.

The chain has TRBV21-1 and TRBJ2-1; the table's D call, TRBD1, was not checked against the DNA. TRBV21-1 is noted as a pseudogene. The CDR3 has 14 amino acids. The CDR3 reads CAPQDREDYNEQFF. DNA of the CDR3: TGTGCCCCCCAGGACAGGGAAGATTACAATGAGCAGTTCTTC.

V and J are TRBV5-1 and TRBJ2-5, with TRBD1 matching 12 bases. Germline assignment: CDR1 SGHRS and CDR2 YFSETQ. There are 14 residues in the CDR3. V was clipped by 7 bases and J by 1 base; unmatched bases: 2. CDR3 protein: CASAGQGAQETQYF. In DNA, the CDR3 is TGCGCCAGCGCGGGACAGGGGGCCCAAGAGACCCAGTACTTC. The full variable domain, in which reference TRBV5-1 and TRBJ2-5 provide the parts outside the CDR3, is KAGVTQTPRYLIKTRGQQVTLSCSPISGHRSVSWYQQTPGQGLQFLFEYFSETQRNKGNFPGRFSGRQFSNSRSEMNVSTLELGDSALYLCASAGQGAQETQYFGPGTRLLVL.